The rows below give T cell receptor beta chains drawn from one sample of a study of OX40 agonist ivuxolimab in advanced cancers. Assay used: immunoSEQ multiplex PCR; TCRdb lists only in-frame clones, some missing. This table holds more than 20,000 clones, approximately 89% found once. The starting material was CD4+ or CD8+ T cells sorted from blood, obtained in a trial of the OX40 agonist ivuxolimab. The receptors were sampled from an adult with an advanced solid tumor such as melanoma, head and neck, liver or kidney cancer. Each CDR3 is given with its conserved first and last residue. The order of the fields is V gene, clone size, J gene, D gene, CDR3 protein, CDR3 DNA. A D gene is named only where the DNA matches it firmly. The listing skips clone size in some rows; elsewhere it reads once, few, many or a size class.

V gene: TRBV2; clone size: .; J gene: TRBJ2-2; D gene: .; CDR3 protein: CASSPGTGELFF; CDR3 DNA: TGTGCCAGCTCCCCAGGCACCGGGGAGCTGTTTTTT
V gene: TRBV6-5; clone size: few; J gene: TRBJ1-1; D gene: .; CDR3 protein: CASRDNENTEAFF; CDR3 DNA: TGTGCCAGCAGAGATAACGAGAACACTGAAGCTTTCTTT
V gene: TRBV28; clone size: .; J gene: TRBJ1-2; D gene: .; CDR3 protein: CASSPPQGRVWGYTF; CDR3 DNA: TGTGCCAGCAGCCCCCCACAGGGTAGAGTATGGGGCTACACCTTC
V gene: TRBV6-5; clone size: .; J gene: TRBJ1-4; D gene: .; CDR3 protein: CASSYSGAYNEKLFF; CDR3 DNA: TGTGCCAGCAGTTACTCGGGGGCCTACAATGAAAAACTGTTTTTT
V gene: TRBV2; clone size: .; J gene: TRBJ2-7; D gene: TRBD2; CDR3 protein: CASSLLAGENEQYF; CDR3 DNA: TGTGCCAGCAGTTTATTGGCGGGAGAAAACGAGCAGTACTTC
V gene: TRBV7-9; clone size: .; J gene: TRBJ2-2; D gene: .; CDR3 protein: CASSFRGADLDTGELFF; CDR3 DNA: TGTGCCAGCAGCTTTCGAGGGGCAGACTTGGACACCGGGGAGCTGTTTTTT
V gene: TRBV5-1; clone size: few; J gene: TRBJ2-3; D gene: .; CDR3 protein: CASREDGGNTQYF; CDR3 DNA: TGCGCCAGCCGAGAGGACGGGGGAAATACGCAGTATTTT
V gene: TRBV9; clone size: .; J gene: TRBJ1-4; D gene: .; CDR3 protein: CASSATGNTNEKLFF; CDR3 DNA: TGTGCCAGCAGCGCCACAGGGAACACTAATGAAAAACTGTTTTTT
V gene: TRBV9; clone size: .; J gene: TRBJ2-4; D gene: .; CDR3 protein: CASSGGWGAKNIQYF; CDR3 DNA: TGTGCCAGCAGCGGCGGGTGGGGGGCCAAAAACATTCAGTACTTC
V gene: TRBV4-1; clone size: .; J gene: TRBJ1-4; D gene: TRBD1; CDR3 protein: CASSQTGLGNEKLFF; CDR3 DNA: TGCGCCAGCAGCCAGACAGGGTTGGGTAATGAAAAACTGTTTTTT
V gene: TRBV6-1; clone size: .; J gene: TRBJ1-1; D gene: .; CDR3 protein: CASSNPPGSEAFF; CDR3 DNA: TGTGCCAGCAGCAACCCGCCCGGATCTGAAGCTTTCTTT
V gene: TRBV18; clone size: .; J gene: TRBJ1-1; D gene: .; CDR3 protein: CASSPRFGGDTEAFF; CDR3 DNA: TGTGCCAGCTCACCTCGCTTCGGCGGGGACACTGAAGCTTTCTTT
V gene: TRBV5-1; clone size: .; J gene: TRBJ2-2; D gene: TRBD1; CDR3 protein: CASSRDRGYAGELFF; CDR3 DNA: TGCGCCAGCAGCCGGGACAGGGGGTACGCCGGGGAGCTGTTTTTT
V gene: TRBV29-1; clone size: .; J gene: TRBJ2-7; D gene: .; CDR3 protein: CSVEDQTEQYF; CDR3 DNA: TGCAGCGTTGAAGATCAAACGGAACAGTACTTC
V gene: TRBV7-2; clone size: once; J gene: TRBJ1-3; D gene: .; CDR3 protein: CASSPSVGNTIYF; CDR3 DNA: TGTGCCAGCAGCCCTTCGGTGGGAAACACCATATATTTT
V gene: TRBV11-1; clone size: .; J gene: TRBJ2-3; D gene: .; CDR3 protein: CASGDSPTDTQYF; CDR3 DNA: TGTGCCAGCGGGGACTCACCCACAGATACGCAGTATTTT
V gene: TRBV7-3; clone size: .; J gene: TRBJ2-3; D gene: .; CDR3 protein: CASSLNQQGGTQYF; CDR3 DNA: TGTGCCAGCAGCTTAAATCAACAAGGAGGTACGCAGTATTTT
V gene: TRBV30; clone size: once; J gene: TRBJ2-3; D gene: TRBD2; CDR3 protein: CAWRPSGSTDTQYF; CDR3 DNA: TGTGCCTGGCGACCTAGCGGGAGTACAGATACGCAGTATTTT
V gene: TRBV19; clone size: .; J gene: TRBJ1-5; D gene: .; CDR3 protein: CASRNWGEVLDQPQHF; CDR3 DNA: TGTGCCAGTAGGAATTGGGGTGAAGTCCTCGATCAGCCCCAGCATTTT
V gene: TRBV19; clone size: few; J gene: TRBJ1-5; D gene: TRBD1; CDR3 protein: CASSLQGGQPQHF; CDR3 DNA: TGTGCCAGTAGTTTACAGGGGGGGCAGCCCCAGCATTTT
V gene: TRBV19; clone size: .; J gene: TRBJ2-3; D gene: .; CDR3 protein: CASTLGSRSTDTQYF; CDR3 DNA: TGTGCCAGTACCCTGGGCTCGAGAAGCACAGATACGCAGTATTTT
V gene: TRBV29-1; clone size: .; J gene: TRBJ1-1; D gene: .; CDR3 protein: CSALRTTPAENTEAFF; CDR3 DNA: TGCAGCGCCCTCAGGACAACCCCCGCGGAGAACACTGAAGCTTTCTTT
V gene: TRBV2; clone size: few; J gene: TRBJ2-1; D gene: TRBD1; CDR3 protein: CASSRDRGRDNEQFF; CDR3 DNA: TGTGCCAGCAGTCGAGACAGGGGGCGAGACAATGAGCAGTTCTTC
V gene: TRBV10-3; clone size: .; J gene: TRBJ1-6; D gene: TRBD1; CDR3 protein: CAIRDRGNSPLHF; CDR3 DNA: TGTGCCATCCGGGACAGGGGAAATTCACCCCTCCACTTT
V gene: TRBV9; clone size: .; J gene: TRBJ2-7; D gene: TRBD2; CDR3 protein: CASSFSGSSYEQYF; CDR3 DNA: TGTGCCAGCAGCTTTAGCGGGAGCTCCTACGAGCAGTACTTC
V gene: TRBV25-1; clone size: .; J gene: TRBJ1-3; D gene: TRBD1; CDR3 protein: CASIGDSEYSGNTIYF; CDR3 DNA: TGTGCCAGCATAGGGGACAGCGAATACTCTGGAAACACCATATATTTT
V gene: TRBV7-6; clone size: .; J gene: TRBJ1-1; D gene: .; CDR3 protein: CASSRAKGRNTEAFF; CDR3 DNA: TGTGCCAGCAGCCGGGCGAAGGGAAGGAACACTGAAGCTTTCTTT
V gene: TRBV28; clone size: .; J gene: TRBJ1-2; D gene: .; CDR3 protein: CASDPGTLSNYGYTF; CDR3 DNA: TGTGCCAGCGATCCAGGAACGCTGAGCAACTATGGCTACACCTTC
V gene: TRBV30; clone size: .; J gene: TRBJ1-4; D gene: .; CDR3 protein: CAWSVGLSNEKLFF; CDR3 DNA: TGTGCCTGGAGTGTGGGGTTATCTAATGAAAAACTGTTTTTT
V gene: TRBV6-1; clone size: .; J gene: TRBJ1-2; D gene: TRBD1; CDR3 protein: CASTTGTENYGYTF; CDR3 DNA: TGTGCCAGCACCACCGGGACAGAGAACTATGGCTACACCTTC
V gene: TRBV7-3; clone size: .; J gene: TRBJ2-1; D gene: TRBD2; CDR3 protein: CASSPPGLAAYNEQFF; CDR3 DNA: TGTGCCAGCAGCCCACCGGGACTAGCGGCCTACAATGAGCAGTTCTTC
V gene: TRBV28; clone size: .; J gene: TRBJ2-7; D gene: .; CDR3 protein: CASNNRAYEQYF; CDR3 DNA: TGTGCCAGCAATAACAGGGCCTACGAGCAGTACTTC
V gene: TRBV29-1; clone size: .; J gene: TRBJ2-3; D gene: .; CDR3 protein: CSVAVGTQYF; CDR3 DNA: TGCAGCGTTGCGGTGGGTACGCAGTATTTT
V gene: TRBV2; clone size: .; J gene: TRBJ1-2; D gene: .; CDR3 protein: CASSLTENYGYTF; CDR3 DNA: TGTGCCAGCAGCCTGACAGAGAACTATGGCTACACCTTC
V gene: TRBV23-1; clone size: .; J gene: TRBJ2-7; D gene: .; CDR3 protein: CASSRLRAGRNEQYF; CDR3 DNA: TGCGCCAGCAGCCGACTGCGCGCAGGGAGGAACGAGCAGTACTTC
V gene: TRBV19; clone size: .; J gene: TRBJ2-1; D gene: TRBD2; CDR3 protein: CASSIRTSGSSYNEQFF; CDR3 DNA: TGTGCCAGTAGTATTCGGACTAGCGGGAGCTCCTACAATGAGCAGTTCTTC
V gene: TRBV27; clone size: few; J gene: TRBJ1-2; D gene: TRBD1; CDR3 protein: CASAGGNRWGYTF; CDR3 DNA: TGTGCCAGCGCAGGGGGCAATAGGTGGGGCTACACCTTC
V gene: TRBV28; clone size: once; J gene: TRBJ2-2; D gene: .; CDR3 protein: CACRQGGTTGELFF; CDR3 DNA: TGTGCCTGTAGACAGGGAGGGACCACCGGGGAGCTGTTTTTT
V gene: TRBV2; clone size: .; J gene: TRBJ2-1; D gene: .; CDR3 protein: CASIQKRTAYNEQFF; CDR3 DNA: TGTGCCAGCATCCAGAAAAGAACGGCCTACAATGAGCAGTTCTTC
V gene: TRBV9; clone size: .; J gene: TRBJ2-7; D gene: TRBD1; CDR3 protein: CASSPGQVHEQYF; CDR3 DNA: TGTGCCAGCAGCCCGGGACAGGTCCACGAGCAGTACTTC
V gene: TRBV28; clone size: .; J gene: TRBJ2-6; D gene: .; CDR3 protein: CASTVGAGANVLTF; CDR3 DNA: TGTGCCAGCACCGTGGGGGCCGGGGCCAACGTCCTGACTTTC
V gene: TRBV29-1; clone size: .; J gene: TRBJ2-2; D gene: .; CDR3 protein: CSANTGGGGTGELFF; CDR3 DNA: TGCAGCGCAAATACAGGAGGAGGAGGCACCGGGGAGCTGTTTTTT
V gene: TRBV6-1; clone size: .; J gene: TRBJ1-5; D gene: .; CDR3 protein: CASSTGKPQHF; CDR3 DNA: TGTGCCAGCAGTACAGGAAAGCCCCAGCATTTT
V gene: TRBV7-2; clone size: .; J gene: TRBJ2-7; D gene: .; CDR3 protein: CASSLSGGGNEQYF; CDR3 DNA: TGTGCCAGCAGCTTATCGGGGGGCGGGAACGAGCAGTACTTC